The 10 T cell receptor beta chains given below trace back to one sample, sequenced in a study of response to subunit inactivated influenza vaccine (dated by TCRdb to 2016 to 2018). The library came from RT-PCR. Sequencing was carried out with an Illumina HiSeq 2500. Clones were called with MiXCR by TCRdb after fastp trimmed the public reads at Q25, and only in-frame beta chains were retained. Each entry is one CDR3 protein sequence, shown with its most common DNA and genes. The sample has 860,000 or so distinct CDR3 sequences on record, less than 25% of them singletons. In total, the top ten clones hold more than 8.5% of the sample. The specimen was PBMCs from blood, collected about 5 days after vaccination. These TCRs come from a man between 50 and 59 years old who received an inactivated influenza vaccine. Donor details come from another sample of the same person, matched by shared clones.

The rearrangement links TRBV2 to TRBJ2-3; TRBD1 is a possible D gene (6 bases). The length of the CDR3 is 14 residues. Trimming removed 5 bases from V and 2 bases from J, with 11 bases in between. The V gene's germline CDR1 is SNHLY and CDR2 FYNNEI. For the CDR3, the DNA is TGTGCCAGCAGTAAAGACAGGCCCACAGATACGCAGTATTTT. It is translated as CASSKDRPTDTQYF.

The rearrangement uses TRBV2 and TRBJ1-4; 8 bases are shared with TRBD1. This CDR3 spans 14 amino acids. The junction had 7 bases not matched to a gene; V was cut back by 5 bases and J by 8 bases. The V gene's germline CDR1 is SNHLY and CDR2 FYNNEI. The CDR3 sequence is CASSTTGVEEKLFF. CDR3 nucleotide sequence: TGTGCCAGCAGTACGACAGGGGTGGAGGAAAAACTGTTTTTT.

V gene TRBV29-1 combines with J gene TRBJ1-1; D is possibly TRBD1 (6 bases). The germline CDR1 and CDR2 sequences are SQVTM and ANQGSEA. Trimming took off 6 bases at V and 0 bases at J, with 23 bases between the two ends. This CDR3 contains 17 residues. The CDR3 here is CSVAFRLGAGMNTEAFF. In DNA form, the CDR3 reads TGCAGCGTCGCCTTCAGATTGGGGGCAGGCATGAACACTGAAGCTTTCTTT.

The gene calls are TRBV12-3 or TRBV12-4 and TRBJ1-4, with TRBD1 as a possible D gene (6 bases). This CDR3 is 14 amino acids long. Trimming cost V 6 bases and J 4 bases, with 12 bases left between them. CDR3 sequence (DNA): TGTGCCAGCAGCCTCCGGGACATTAATGAAAAACTGTTTTTT. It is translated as CASSLRDINEKLFF.

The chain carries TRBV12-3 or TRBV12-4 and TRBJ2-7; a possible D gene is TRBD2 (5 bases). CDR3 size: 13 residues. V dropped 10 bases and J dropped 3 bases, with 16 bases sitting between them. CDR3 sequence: CANGPAEDYEQYF. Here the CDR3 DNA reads TGTGCCAACGGCCCAGCGGAGGACTACGAGCAGTACTTC.

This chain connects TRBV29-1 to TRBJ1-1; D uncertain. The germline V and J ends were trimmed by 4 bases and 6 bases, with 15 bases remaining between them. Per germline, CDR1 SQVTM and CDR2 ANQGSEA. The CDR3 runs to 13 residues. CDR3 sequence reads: CSVAGSRVSEAFF. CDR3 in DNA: TGCAGCGTTGCGGGGAGCAGAGTTTCTGAAGCTTTCTTT.

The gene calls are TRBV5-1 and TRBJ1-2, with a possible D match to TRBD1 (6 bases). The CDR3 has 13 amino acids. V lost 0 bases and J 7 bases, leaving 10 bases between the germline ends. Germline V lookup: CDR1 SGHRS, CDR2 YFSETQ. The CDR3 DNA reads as TGCGCCAGCAGCTTGGCAGGGGATAGTGGCTACACCTTC. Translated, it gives CASSLAGDSGYTF.

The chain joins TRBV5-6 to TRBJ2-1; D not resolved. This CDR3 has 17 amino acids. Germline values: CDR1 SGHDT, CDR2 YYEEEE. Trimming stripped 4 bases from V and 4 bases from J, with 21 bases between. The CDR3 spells CASSIILTPGVYNEQFF. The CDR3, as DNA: TGTGCCAGCAGCATAATACTGACACCTGGGGTTTACAATGAGCAGTTCTTC.

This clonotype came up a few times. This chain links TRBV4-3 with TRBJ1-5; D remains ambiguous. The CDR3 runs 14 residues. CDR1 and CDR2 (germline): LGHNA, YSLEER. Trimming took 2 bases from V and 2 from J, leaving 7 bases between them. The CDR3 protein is CASSQQNRNQPQHF. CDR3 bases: TGCGCCAGCAGCCAACAGAATCGCAATCAGCCCCAGCATTTT.

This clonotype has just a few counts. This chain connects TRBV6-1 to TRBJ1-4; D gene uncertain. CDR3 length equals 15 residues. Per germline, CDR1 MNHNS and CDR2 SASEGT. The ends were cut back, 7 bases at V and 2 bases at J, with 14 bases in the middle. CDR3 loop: CASTGEKATNEKLFF. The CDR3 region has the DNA TGTGCCAGCACTGGGGAGAAGGCGACTAATGAAAAACTGTTTTTT.